Listed below are T cell receptor beta chains from one sample, sequenced in a study of monozygotic twins with inflammatory bowel disease. TCRdb reprocessed the 5' RACE reads; each CDR3 protein has one entry and no DNA is given. The sample yields about 440,000 distinct CDR3 sequences, of which the top ten take up 2% to 3%. Sequenced input: blood. The receptor set was obtained from a human donor with ulcerative colitis or Crohn's disease, or a healthy co-twin of an affected twin (not recorded which). The CDR3 runs from the conserved cysteine through the conserved F or W. Fields, in order: J gene, V gene, CDR3 protein.

>TRBJ2-6|TRBV25-1
CASSESTGTGGSIGANVLTF
>TRBJ2-1|TRBV4-2
CASSQDPYNEQFF
>TRBJ1-5|TRBV4-1
CASSRTFGDQPQHF
>TRBJ2-5|TRBV20-1
CSARDGGEETQYF
>TRBJ2-1|TRBV5-1
CASSLANQVDNEQFF
>TRBJ2-7|TRBV6-6
CASSYGQSSYEQYF
>TRBJ1-2|TRBV7-9
CASSSSGTGGSGGYTF
>TRBJ1-1|TRBV29-1
CSVERQAEAFF
>TRBJ2-1|TRBV11-2
CASSSGTGTEQFF
>TRBJ2-3|TRBV7-8
CASSFLGRASTDTQYF
>TRBJ1-1|TRBV20-1
CSARDQNTEAFF
>TRBJ2-1|TRBV20-1
CSALDMLSEGLDEQFF
>TRBJ2-2|TRBV12-3/TRBV12-4
CASHGTSGTNTGELFF
>TRBJ2-1|TRBV5-1
CASQGLAGGNNEQFF
>TRBJ2-2|TRBV4-3
CAGRTTANTGELFF
>TRBJ1-1|TRBV18
CASSPPGQGRSNTEAFF
>TRBJ2-5|TRBV5-1
CTSRLGDTQETQYF
>TRBJ1-2|TRBV12-3/TRBV12-4
CASSPGGGAKYGYTF
>TRBJ2-5|TRBV20-1
CSASTGGGWGTQYF
>TRBJ1-1|TRBV7-2
CASTQGAEDTEAFF
>TRBJ2-3|TRBV29-1
CSVEPRDREYF
>TRBJ2-2|TRBV29-1
CSVALTGELFF
>TRBJ2-5|TRBV14
CASSQDSTRETQYF
>TRBJ1-4|TRBV6-1
CASRSGISNEKLFF
>TRBJ1-5|TRBV7-4
CASSLVSRSGELRSWRQPQHF
>TRBJ2-1|TRBV20-1
CSAREGTGTDVNEQFF
>TRBJ2-7|TRBV29-1
CSGGQGFHEQYF
>TRBJ2-1|TRBV9
CASSVRVGEGSYNEQFF
>TRBJ2-7|TRBV28
CASSLLSSGAYEQYF
>TRBJ2-1|TRBV11-2
CASSSPQGPHEQFF
>TRBJ2-2|TRBV7-3
CASSSGGQTGELFF
>TRBJ1-1|TRBV5-1
CASSSDRLGTEAFF
>TRBJ2-7|TRBV29-1
CSVDGGARAQYF
>TRBJ2-1|TRBV21-1
CASSKAGEGRHRVSQFF
>TRBJ1-5|TRBV6-6
CASTFNPNQPQHF
>TRBJ2-3|TRBV20-1
CSARESPTDTQYF
>TRBJ1-5|TRBV2
CASSGGLGQPQHF
>TRBJ2-7|TRBV7-2
CASSNSGMGYEQYF
>TRBJ1-5|TRBV28
CASSLISRVQPQHF
>TRBJ1-2|TRBV12-3/TRBV12-4
CASISPGQGRIGYTF
>TRBJ2-5|TRBV20-1
CSAALGSRQETQYF
>TRBJ1-1|TRBV4-2
CASGQGARGSAEAFF
>TRBJ2-7|TRBV9
CASSVGGGAYEQYF
>TRBJ2-7|TRBV7-2
CASSLAPPSGRFSYEQYF
>TRBJ2-7|TRBV21-1
CASTGLVEQYF
>TRBJ2-3|TRBV7-2
CASSLRRGQADTQYF
>TRBJ2-2|TRBV19
CASSTSGKGNTGELFF
>TRBJ1-2|TRBV14
CASSQALGDGYTF
>TRBJ2-2|TRBV4-2
CASSLTSGYNTGELFF
>TRBJ1-1|TRBV29-1
CSVALGAGDGTEAFF
>TRBJ2-6|TRBV5-1
CASSIGLSGANVLTF
>TRBJ2-3|TRBV5-5
CASSLIGTGDPDTQYF
>TRBJ2-1|TRBV7-2
CASSFSQGNNEQFF
>TRBJ1-4|TRBV6-5
CASSFDRGSNEKLFF
>TRBJ2-3|TRBV12-3/TRBV12-4
CASSRPTSGGAGDTQYF
>TRBJ2-3|TRBV20-1
CSAADTTSTDTQYF
>TRBJ1-6|TRBV20-1
CSAPGDSGSPLHF
>TRBJ2-1|TRBV9
CASSGDAQTYNEQFF
>TRBJ1-2|TRBV24-1
CATSDPRSLPYGYTF
>TRBJ1-3|TRBV12-3/TRBV12-4
CASSLGTQRGYF